This T cell receptor beta chain was captured by sequencing in a study of blood T cell repertoires in COVID-19 (dated by TCRdb to about 2020). As for the study more broadly: The collaborator samples originated in the United States, Italy and Spain and spanned the acute and convalescent phases of COVID-19. The material from the prospective study consisted of cDNA or gDNA derived from T cells, B-cell-depleted T cells, or PBMCs. The dataset comprised deeply sampled blood TCRbeta repertoires from subjects exposed to, actively infected with, or recovered from COVID-19. The repertoires were released in a freely available public database meant as a resource for research on the immune response to SARS-CoV-2. Samples were obtained from the ongoing ImmuneRACE study (first 160 participants) and from about 1,300 subjects provided by 6 global collaborators. Sample metadata almost always included a de-identified subject ID, COVID-19 status, age in years and sex. HLA class I and class II types, where available, came from metadata supplied by the sample provider rather than from assay-based typing.

The immunoSEQ Assay, a bias-controlled multiplex PCR, was used to amplify TCRbeta CDR3 regions from genomic DNA. Per the source publication's procedure: Nucleated cell counts per sample were estimated from amplification of reference gene primers within the assay. To quantify the absolute abundance of each unique TCRbeta CDR3 rearrangement, sequence reads were collapsed and filtered. Productive Simpson clonality was computed per sample as the square root of Simpson's diversity index over productive rearrangements. In TCRdb, the immuneACCESS table is reduced to in-frame sequences with V and J assigned. These tables do not hold every clone; where another copy was compared, an unresolved V gene accounts for under half, and the others remain unexplained. V, J and clone size derive from that table, while D and trimming were established from the DNA sequence. Within this sample are a few hundred thousand clones, with approximately 83% of them counted one time only. About 2.1% of the sample comes from the top ten.

As to this clone: Its target antigen remains unknown. No clone much larger than this one lies a single base away; base qualities are absent.

Broad study findings and their caveats: The amount of clinical and demographic metadata varied by source and participant and was provided uncurated.

The junction carries 12 bases between V and J, which are trimmed by 6 bases and 4 bases respectively. The germline V gene yields MNHEY for CDR1 and SVGAGI for CDR2. The cysteine opens and the phenylalanine closes a CDR3 of 13 amino acids. Solely the CDR3 DNA is kept, with 39 bases framed from the first base. Collaborating institutions collected whole blood in K2EDTA tubes following their own protocols. Collaborator samples were shipped for TCRbeta analysis as frozen whole blood, isolated PBMCs, or DNA extracted from either sample type. The sequencing sample was made of peripheral blood. The chain was built from TRBV6-5 and TRBJ1-1; a weak D assignment points to TRBD1 (5 bases agree). The sequence derives from a woman aged 55-69 years with acute or convalescent COVID-19. The sequence in DNA is TGTGCCAGCAGGAGAGGACAAGGCACTGAAGCTTTCTTT. Translation gives CASRRGQGTEAFF.